This T cell receptor beta chain came from a study of Graves' ophthalmopathy and Graves' hyperthyroidism. The CDR3 spans 16 residues. The V end was cut by 7 bases, the J end by 0 bases, with 13 bases between. The germline gives CDR1 SGHVS, CDR2 FQNEAQ. RNA served as the template for amplifying TCR beta CDR3 regions. An initial RT-PCR round employing HTBI primers preceded a second-round multiplex PCR. TCRdb re-derived calls from the multiplex PCR reads in MiXCR, one entry per CDR3 protein. The sample consists of about 1.2 million distinct CDR3 sequences, about 36% of them appearing once. Diagnosis relied on clinical symptoms, serum thyroxine, TRAb, thyroid ultrasound and orbital computed tomography. This clonotype was counted at least ten times.

The chain carries TRBV7-8 and TRBJ2-6; tentatively, D is TRBD1 or TRBD2 (5 bases each). The TCR originated in an adult man with Graves' hyperthyroidism. The sample consisted of peripheral blood or thyroid tissue (not recorded which). The CDR3 spells CASTLGDGSGANVLTF. CDR3 nucleotide sequence: TGTGCCAGCACCCTAGGGGACGGCTCTGGGGCCAACGTCCTGACTTTC.